The clone carrying this T cell receptor beta chain was seen a handful of times. Germline V gene lookup returns CDR1 MGHRA and CDR2 YSYEKL. Trimming took 2 bases from V and 3 from J, leaving 13 bases between them. The CDR3 runs 16 residues. The data are from a study of graft-versus-host responses after intestinal transplantation. Sequencing was performed with immunoSEQ multiplex PCR; in TCRdb, only in-frame clones are kept and a portion is missing. The sample lists around 25,000 clones; 40% were seen once. Notes on the study in general: Peak levels of circulating GvH clones tracked with early post-transplant HvG declines.

The sequence was collected from a human patient who received an intestinal transplant. This sequence joins TRBV4-1 and TRBJ2-2; TRBD2 might be the D (5 bases). Sample: alloreactive CD4+ T cells from a mixed lymphocyte reaction culture, taken before intestinal transplant. Described subset: CFSE-low proliferating T cells sorted from roughly six-day pre-transplant mixed lymphocyte reaction (GvH or HvG direction). The CDR3 DNA is TGCGCCAGCAGCCAAATCCCCCGCGGGTACACCGGGGAGCTGTTTTTT. Translated, it gives CASSQIPRGYTGELFF.